This T cell receptor beta chain was obtained from a study of blood T cell repertoires in COVID-19. This table comes from immunoSEQ multiplex PCR, and its TCRdb copy is limited to in-frame clones, with some not included. Counted here are roughly 200,000 clones, around 83% occurring once; the ten biggest clones make up roughly 7.7%. Sample: peripheral blood. This receptor was obtained from a woman aged 60-75 years with acute or convalescent COVID-19.

The CDR3 loop reads CSAFRSSGRGDTQYF. The CDR3 bases are TGCAGCGCCTTTCGATCTAGCGGGAGGGGAGATACGCAGTATTTT. The rearrangement uses TRBV29-1 and TRBJ2-3; 12 bases agree with TRBD2. Looked up from germline, CDR1 is SQVTM and CDR2 is ANQGSEA. The CDR3 totals 15 residues. With V trimmed by 7 bases and J by 5 bases, 10 bases remained unmatched.